Listed below are T cell receptor beta chains from one sample, sequenced in a study of cytomegalovirus exposure and HLA in healthy donors. The table came from immunoSEQ multiplex PCR; TCRdb's copy has only in-frame clones and leaves some out. Of some 120,000 clones in the sample, roughly 82% are singletons; the top ten hold roughly 12%. The sequenced sample was PBMCs. Source of these receptors: a male donor in good health and CMV-seropositive. CDR3s include the opening cysteine and the closing phenylalanine or tryptophan. A D gene is named only where the DNA matches it firmly. Not all rows give a size; the values are once, few, many and, for expanded clones, a class.

TRBD1,TRBJ1-3,TRBV5-1,-,TGCGCCAGCAGCTCGGGACAGCTCTCTGGAAACACCATATATTTT,CASSSGQLSGNTIYF
TRBD2,TRBJ2-1,TRBV29-1,-,TGCAGCGTTGTTCCGGGTAGCGGGAGGACTGAGCAGTTCTTC,CSVVPGSGRTEQFF
-,TRBJ2-7,TRBV15,-,TGTGCCACCAGCAGAGATCTTAGCGGAGTCTACGAGCAGTACTTC,CATSRDLSGVYEQYF
-,TRBJ1-5,TRBV6-1,-,TGTGCCAGCAGGGGCAGGGGAGAAAGCAATCAGCCCCAGCATTTT,CASRGRGESNQPQHF
-,TRBJ2-3,TRBV28,once,TGTGCCAGCAGTCAGAGAGTAGACAACACAGATACGCAGTATTTT,CASSQRVDNTDTQYF
TRBD1,TRBJ1-3,TRBV29-1,few,TGCAGCGTTGATGGACAGGGAGCTGGAAACACCATATATTTT,CSVDGQGAGNTIYF
-,TRBJ1-5,TRBV7-2,-,TGTGCCAGCAGCTTTAGCCGACAGGCCAATCAGCCCCAGCATTTT,CASSFSRQANQPQHF
-,TRBJ2-7,TRBV5-1,-,TGCGCCAGCAGCGGGGGGGCTACCCTATCCTACGAGCAGTACTTC,CASSGGATLSYEQYF
-,TRBJ2-7,TRBV5-1,-,TGCGCCAGCAGCTTGGGCGGCGGGGAGAGAGCCCTTGACGAGCAGTACTTC,CASSLGGGERALDEQYF
-,TRBJ2-7,TRBV2,-,TGTGCCAGCAGTGAAGGGCCTTTCTCCTACGAGCAGTACTTC,CASSEGPFSYEQYF
-,TRBJ2-2,TRBV7-3,-,TGTGCCAGCACCCAGGTGGGTGCGAACACCGGGGAGCTGTTTTTT,CASTQVGANTGELFF
-,TRBJ2-7,TRBV7-2,-,TGTGCCAGCAGCTTAGAGTCCAGCGGAGAGCAGTACTTC,CASSLESSGEQYF
TRBD1,TRBJ1-1,TRBV5-4,-,TGTGCCAGCAGCCGGACAGGCTTCAGCACTGAAGCTTTCTTT,CASSRTGFSTEAFF
-,TRBJ2-5,TRBV2,-,TGTGCCAGCAGGACCCCGGGGGTCCGAGGGGAGACCCAGTACTTC,CASRTPGVRGETQYF
-,TRBJ2-5,TRBV13,-,TGTGCCAGCAGTCCTGAAGGGGGGAGGGCCCGGGAGACCCAGTACTTC,CASSPEGGRARETQYF
TRBD2,TRBJ2-1,TRBV7-9,-,TGTGCCAGCATACCCCCGGGAGGGTTCTACAATGAGCAGTTCTTC,CASIPPGGFYNEQFF
-,TRBJ1-1,TRBV19,-,TGTGCCAGTAGTATCCGAACCGAGGGGAACACTGAAGCTTTCTTT,CASSIRTEGNTEAFF
TRBD1,TRBJ1-2,TRBV2,-,TGTGCCAGCAGTTCCCTTTCACAGGGGGCTCGGGGCTACACCTTC,CASSSLSQGARGYTF
TRBD1,TRBJ2-7,TRBV7-9,few,TGTGCCAGCAGCCTAGGGACAGGGGGGACCTACGAGCAGTACTTC,CASSLGTGGTYEQYF
-,TRBJ1-4,TRBV11-3,-,TGTGCCGGACAGAGCTGTGAAAAACTGTTTTTT,CAGQSCEKLFF
-,TRBJ2-7,TRBV5-1,-,TGCGCCAGCAGCTTGGCGGGGACCTACGAGCAGTACTTC,CASSLAGTYEQYF
TRBD1,TRBJ2-3,TRBV7-3,-,TGTGCCAGCAGGTTGGGACAGGGAGCGCAGTATTTT,CASRLGQGAQYF
TRBD1,TRBJ2-7,TRBV5-4,-,TGTGCCAGCAGCTCCGGACAGGGACTCTACGAGCAGTACTTC,CASSSGQGLYEQYF
TRBD2,TRBJ2-6,TRBV28,-,TGTGCCAGCAGTTTGGGCTTAGCGGGAGGTGGTGGGGCCAACGTCCTGACTTTC,CASSLGLAGGGGANVLTF
-,TRBJ2-7,TRBV5-6,once,TGTGCCAGCAGCTATGACAGTACCTACGAGCAGTACTTC,CASSYDSTYEQYF
-,TRBJ1-4,TRBV5-5,-,TGTGCCAGCAGCTTTTCGTCGGGGGCTAATGAAAAACTGTTTTTT,CASSFSSGANEKLFF
TRBD2,TRBJ2-1,TRBV10-3,-,TGTGCCATCAGTGCTACTAGCGGGAGTCCCTACAATGAGCAGTTCTTC,CAISATSGSPYNEQFF
-,TRBJ1-4,TRBV28,once,TGTGCCAGCAGTTTGATGTCGGGTACTAATGAAAAACTGTTTTTT,CASSLMSGTNEKLFF
-,TRBJ2-6,TRBV27,-,TGTGCCAGCAGTAACAGAGGGGCCAACGTCCTGACTTTC,CASSNRGANVLTF
TRBD2,TRBJ2-7,TRBV27,-,TGTGCCAGCAGTTGGGGACTAGCTCTATCCTACGAGCAGTACTTC,CASSWGLALSYEQYF
TRBD2,TRBJ2-3,TRBV18,few,TGTGCCAGCTCACCTGGACTAGCGACAGATACGCAGTATTTT,CASSPGLATDTQYF
TRBD2,TRBJ2-7,TRBV7-8,once,TGTGCCAGCAGCCGGGGTAGGACTAGCACCTACGAGCAGTACTTC,CASSRGRTSTYEQYF
TRBD1,TRBJ2-7,TRBV9,-,TGTGCCAGCAGCGGAACCGGGACAGCGAATTCCTACGAGCAGTACTTC,CASSGTGTANSYEQYF
-,TRBJ2-2,TRBV27,-,TGTGCCAGCAGACAGGGCTCCACCGGGGAGCTGTTTTTT,CASRQGSTGELFF
-,TRBJ2-7,TRBV25-1,-,TGTGCCAGTTGGTCGCAGCCGTTGAGCGAGCAGTACTTC,CASWSQPLSEQYF
-,TRBJ1-1,TRBV6-5,-,TGTGCCAGCAGGACGGGTCCCCATACTGAAGCTTTCTTT,CASRTGPHTEAFF
TRBD2,TRBJ2-1,TRBV23-1,once,TGCGCCAGCAGTCAATCCGGCGGAGCGGGAGGGGTGTACAATGAGCAGTTCTTC,CASSQSGGAGGVYNEQFF
-,TRBJ1-1,TRBV5-1,-,TGCGCCAGCGACGCGATCTCGGGAGTGATGAACACTGAAGCTTTCTTT,CASDAISGVMNTEAFF
TRBD2,TRBJ2-7,TRBV19,-,TGTGCCAGTAGTCCAACTAGCGGGACCCCCTACGAGCAGTACTTC,CASSPTSGTPYEQYF
TRBD1,TRBJ1-5,TRBV19,-,TGTGCCAGTAGTACGCCGGGACAGGGGTTCGATCAGCCCCAGCATTTT,CASSTPGQGFDQPQHF
TRBD2,TRBJ2-1,TRBV9,-,TGTGCCAGCAGCGTAGACGAGCGGGAGGGCCGGAATGAGCAGTTCTTC,CASSVDEREGRNEQFF
-,TRBJ2-7,TRBV6-1,few,TGTGCCAGCGCGTATAACTACGAGCAGTACTTC,CASAYNYEQYF
TRBD2,TRBJ2-1,TRBV6-1,-,TGTGCCAGCAGTAAGGCAGCGGGATTTAATGAGCAGTTCTTC,CASSKAAGFNEQFF
TRBD2,TRBJ2-3,TRBV30,few,TGTGCCTGGGGCCAGCGGGAGAGGGATACGCAGTATTTT,CAWGQRERDTQYF
-,TRBJ1-2,TRBV6-5,-,TGTGCCAGCAGTTATCCTGCTGGGGAGGCGGGCTACACCTTC,CASSYPAGEAGYTF
-,TRBJ1-1,TRBV14,-,TGTGCCAGCAGCCGAGTAGGGGCAGCACGGGGGGACACTGAAGCTTTCTTT,CASSRVGAARGDTEAFF
-,TRBJ2-2,TRBV9,few,TGTGCCAGCAGCCCCACTAATACAGGGTCCGGGGAGCTGTTTTTT,CASSPTNTGSGELFF
-,TRBJ2-1,TRBV2,-,TGTGCCACCAGAACCAGGGAAAGCTCCTACAATGAGCAGTTCTTC,CATRTRESSYNEQFF
-,TRBJ2-7,TRBV19,-,TGTGCCAGTAGTCCTTCGGGGTACGAGCAGTACTTC,CASSPSGYEQYF
TRBD1,TRBJ1-2,TRBV11-2,once,TGTGCCAGCGGCTCGATCCAGACAGGGGATCGGACCTTC,CASGSIQTGDRTF
TRBD1,TRBJ2-7,TRBV19,-,TGTGCCAGTAAAACCGGGACAGGCCCCTACGAGCAGTACTTC,CASKTGTGPYEQYF
TRBD1,TRBJ1-5,TRBV18,-,TGTGCCAGCTCATCCGTCCCGGGACAGGGAAGAGGCGGTCAGCCCCAGCATTTT,CASSSVPGQGRGGQPQHF
-,TRBJ1-5,TRBV28,-,TGTGCCAGCAGTTTATGGAGGGTTGGGAATCAGCCCCAGCATTTT,CASSLWRVGNQPQHF
TRBD2,TRBJ2-5,TRBV18,-,TGTGCCAGCTCGCCTACAGCGGGAGCGGGGGAGACCCAGTACTTC,CASSPTAGAGETQYF
TRBD2,TRBJ2-5,TRBV29-1,once,TGCAGCGTTGAAGATAGCGGGAGGGAACAAGAGACCCAGTACTTC,CSVEDSGREQETQYF